This TCR beta chain came from a study of shared clonotypes between healthy human individuals. Assay: immunoSEQ multiplex PCR; the TCRdb copy retains only in-frame clones and omits some. The table includes hundreds of thousands of clones, 70% to 80% detected once. Trimming removed 2 bases from V and 6 bases from J; junction bases left unmatched: 9. The CDR3 sequence is 15 residues long. The V gene's germline CDR1 is KGHSH and CDR2 LQKENI. The V and J genes are TRBV18 and TRBJ2-7; 8 bases map to TRBD1. The specimen was PBMCs. This TCR derives from a middle-aged woman in good health. Some clones in this sample may be carry-over from other donors' samples. CDR3 nucleotides: TGTGCCAGCTCACCAACGGGACAGGAATTAGCCGAGCAGTACTTC. This encodes CASSPTGQELAEQYF.